These 6 T cell receptor beta chains originate from one sample sequenced in a study of blood T cell repertoires in COVID-19 (TCRdb year 2020). The library was made by the immunoSEQ multiplex PCR assay. In its TCRdb copy, this immuneACCESS table keeps in-frame sequences only and misses some clones. Where compared with another copy, unresolved V genes explain less than half of these, and the others have no known cause. Across this sample there are 15,000 to 20,000 clones, with roughly nine tenths seen only once. Roughly 52% of the sample belongs to the ten largest clones. The sample was peripheral blood. These receptors all stem from a human donor in a cohort sampled during active COVID-19.

The J gene is TRBJ2-7, the V gene TRBV13; 10 positions agree with TRBD2. With V trimmed by 2 bases and J by 6 bases, 4 bases remained unmatched. The germline V gene has CDR1 PRHDT and CDR2 FYEKMQ (reference sequence). The CDR3 loop spans 14 amino acids. CDR3 bases: TGTGCCAGCAGCTTATCCGCTAGCGGGAGCGAGCAGTACTTC. Amino acid sequence: CASSLSASGSEQYF.

This clone has a handful of counts. V usage is TRBV14 and J usage is TRBJ1-1; D ambiguous. This CDR3 region has 15 residues. V lost 1 base, J lost 3 bases, and 12 bases lay in between. The germline CDR1 and CDR2 sequences are SGHDN and FVKESK. The CDR3 loop is CASSQVAGADTEAFF. The CDR3 nucleotides are TGTGCCAGCAGCCAAGTCGCCGGCGCGGACACTGAAGCTTTCTTT.

The genes are TRBV5-6 and TRBJ2-3; 9 bases fit TRBD2. Germline CDR1 is SGHDT and CDR2 is YYEEEE. The CDR3 is made up of 17 amino acids. V shed 4 bases, J shed 5 bases, and the junction held 14 bases outside the gene matches. The CDR3 nucleotides are TGTGCCAGCAGCGCCCCGCTTGGCGGGGGGGCCCGAGATACGCAGTATTTT. It specifies CASSAPLGGGARDTQYF.

This clone has only one observation. The chain combines TRBV2 with TRBJ2-2; the match to TRBD2 covers 16 bases. Per germline, CDR1 SNHLY and CDR2 FYNNEI. J lost 7 bases, V lost 4 bases, and 15 bases had no gene match. The CDR3 extends over 20 amino acids. CDR3 loop: CASSGSGTSGGAASFGELFF. CDR3 bases: TGTGCCAGCAGTGGCTCCGGGACTAGCGGGGGGGCCGCATCCTTCGGGGAGCTGTTTTTT.

The chain uses TRBV19 and TRBJ2-7; 8 positions match TRBD2. Germline V gives CDR1 LNHDA, CDR2 SQIVND (reference sequence). Trimming removed 5 bases from V and 2 bases from J; junction bases left unmatched: 2. The length of the CDR3 is 13 residues. For the CDR3, the DNA is TGTGCCAGTAGTTTCGGGGGGGCCTACGAGCAGTACTTC. Translated: CASSFGGAYEQYF.

The V and J genes are TRBV4-1 and TRBJ1-5; TRBD1 is a possible D gene (5 bases). The CDR3 totals 15 residues. CDR1 is MGHRA and CDR2 is YSYEKL in the germline V gene. Trimming took off 0 bases at V and 4 bases at J, with 10 bases between the two ends. The CDR3 bases are TGCGCCAGCAGCCAAGATCTTAGGGGAAATCAGCCCCAGCATTTT. This translates into CASSQDLRGNQPQHF.